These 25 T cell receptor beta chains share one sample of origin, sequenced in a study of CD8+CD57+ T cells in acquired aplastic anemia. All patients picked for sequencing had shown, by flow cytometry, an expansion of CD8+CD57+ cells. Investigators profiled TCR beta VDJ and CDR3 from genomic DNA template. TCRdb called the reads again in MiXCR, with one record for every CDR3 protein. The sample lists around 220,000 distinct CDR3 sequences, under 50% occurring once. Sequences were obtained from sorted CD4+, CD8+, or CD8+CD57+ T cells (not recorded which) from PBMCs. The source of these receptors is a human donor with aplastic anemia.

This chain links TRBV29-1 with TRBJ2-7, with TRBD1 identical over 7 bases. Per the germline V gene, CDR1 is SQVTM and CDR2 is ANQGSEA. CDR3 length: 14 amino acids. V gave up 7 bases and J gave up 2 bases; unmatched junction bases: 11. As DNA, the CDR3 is TGCAGCGCTTGCTTACAGGGGCCTCCCTACGAGCAGTACTTC. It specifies CSACLQGPPYEQYF.

CDR3 residues: CASSGSRGNNSPLHF. Written as DNA, the CDR3 is TGTGCCAGCAGCGGGTCCAGGGGGAATAATTCACCCCTCCACTTT. The chain employs TRBV11-3 and TRBJ1-6, with 7 bases matching TRBD1. Trimming took 5 bases from V and 5 from J; bases not matched to a gene: 6. CDR3 length: 15 amino acids. Per the germline V gene, CDR1 is SGHNT and CDR2 is YENEEA.

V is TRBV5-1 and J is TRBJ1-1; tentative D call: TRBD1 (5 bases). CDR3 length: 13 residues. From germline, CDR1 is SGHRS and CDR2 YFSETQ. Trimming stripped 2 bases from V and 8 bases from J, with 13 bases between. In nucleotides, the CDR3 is TGCGCCAGCAGCTTAGGAGACAGCTTAGAAGCTTTCTTT. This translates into CASSLGDSLEAFF.

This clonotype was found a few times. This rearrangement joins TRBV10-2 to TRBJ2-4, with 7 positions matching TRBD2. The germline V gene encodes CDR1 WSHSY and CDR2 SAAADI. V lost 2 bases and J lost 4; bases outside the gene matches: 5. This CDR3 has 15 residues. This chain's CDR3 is CASSEKPGGKNIQYF. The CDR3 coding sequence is TGCGCCAGCAGTGAGAAACCGGGAGGAAAAAACATTCAGTACTTC.

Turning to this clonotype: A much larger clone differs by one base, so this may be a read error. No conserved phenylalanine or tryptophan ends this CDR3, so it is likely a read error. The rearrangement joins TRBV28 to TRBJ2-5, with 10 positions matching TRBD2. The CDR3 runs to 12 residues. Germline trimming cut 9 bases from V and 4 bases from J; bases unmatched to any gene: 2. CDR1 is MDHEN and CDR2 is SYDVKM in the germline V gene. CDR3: CASGLAVETQYL. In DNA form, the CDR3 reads TGTGCCAGTGGACTAGCGGTAGAGACCCAGTACCTC.

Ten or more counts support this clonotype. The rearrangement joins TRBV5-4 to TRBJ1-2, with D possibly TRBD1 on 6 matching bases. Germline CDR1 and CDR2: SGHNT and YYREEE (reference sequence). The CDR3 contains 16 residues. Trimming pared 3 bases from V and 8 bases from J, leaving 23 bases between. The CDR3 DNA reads TGTGCCAGCAGCTCCGCCGGTACAGGGACCCGAGGCGGCTACACCTTC. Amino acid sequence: CASSSAGTGTRGGYTF.

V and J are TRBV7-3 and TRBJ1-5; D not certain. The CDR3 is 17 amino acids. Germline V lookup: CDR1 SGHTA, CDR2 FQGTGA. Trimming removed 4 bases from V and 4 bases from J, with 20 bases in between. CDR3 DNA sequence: TGTGCCAGCAGCTATCGATATGCCCCGTACGAAAATCAGCCCCAGCATTTT. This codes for CASSYRYAPYENQPQHF.

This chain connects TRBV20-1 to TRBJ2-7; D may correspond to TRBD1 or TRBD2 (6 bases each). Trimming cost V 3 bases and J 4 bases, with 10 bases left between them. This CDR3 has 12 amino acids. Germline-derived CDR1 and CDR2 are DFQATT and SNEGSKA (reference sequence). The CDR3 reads CSAREGEYEQYF. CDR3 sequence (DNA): TGCAGTGCTAGGGAGGGGGAGTACGAGCAGTACTTC.

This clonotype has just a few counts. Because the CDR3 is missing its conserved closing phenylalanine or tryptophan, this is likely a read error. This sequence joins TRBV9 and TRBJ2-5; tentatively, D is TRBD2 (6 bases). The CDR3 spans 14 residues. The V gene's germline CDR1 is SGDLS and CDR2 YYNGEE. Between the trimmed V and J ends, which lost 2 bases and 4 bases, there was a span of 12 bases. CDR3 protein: CASSVTSLGETQYL. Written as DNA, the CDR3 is TGTGCCAGCAGCGTCACTAGCCTGGGAGAGACCCAGTACCTC.

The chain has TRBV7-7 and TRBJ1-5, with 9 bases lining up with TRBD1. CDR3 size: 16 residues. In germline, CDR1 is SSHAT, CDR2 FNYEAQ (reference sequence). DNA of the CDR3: TGTGCTAGGGCCGGGACAGGGTTAACGGGGGCTCAGCCCCAGCATTTT. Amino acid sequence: CARAGTGLTGAQPQHF.

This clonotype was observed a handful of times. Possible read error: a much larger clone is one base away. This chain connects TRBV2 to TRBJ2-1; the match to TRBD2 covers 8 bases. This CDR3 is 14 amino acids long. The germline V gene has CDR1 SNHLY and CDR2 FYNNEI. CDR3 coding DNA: TGTGCCAGCAGTGAAATGGGGGCGGGGGGTGAGCAGCTCTTC. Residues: CASSEMGAGGEQLF.

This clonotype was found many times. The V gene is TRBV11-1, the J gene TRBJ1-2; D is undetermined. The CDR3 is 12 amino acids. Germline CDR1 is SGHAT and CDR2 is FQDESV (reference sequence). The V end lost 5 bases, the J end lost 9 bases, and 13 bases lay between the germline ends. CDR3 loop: CASSPPGGSYTF. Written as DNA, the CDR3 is TGTGCCAGCAGCCCGCCGGGAGGAAGCTACACCTTC.

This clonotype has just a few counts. CDR3 amino acids: CASSESGGQQETQYF. CDR3 sequence (DNA): TGTGCCAGCAGTGAAAGTGGGGGGCAACAAGAGACCCAGTACTTC. The chain links TRBV6-1 to TRBJ2-5; either TRBD1 or TRBD2 may supply D (6 bases each). The CDR3 extends over 15 amino acids. Trimming left V 2 bases short and J 2 bases short, with 12 bases between. Germline V gene sequence: CDR1 MNHNS, CDR2 SASEGT.

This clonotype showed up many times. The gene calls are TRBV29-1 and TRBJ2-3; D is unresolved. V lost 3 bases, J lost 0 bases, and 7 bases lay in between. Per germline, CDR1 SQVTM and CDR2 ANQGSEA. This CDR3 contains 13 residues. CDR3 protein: CSVDWASTDTQYF. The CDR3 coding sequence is TGCAGCGTTGATTGGGCTAGCACAGATACGCAGTATTTT.

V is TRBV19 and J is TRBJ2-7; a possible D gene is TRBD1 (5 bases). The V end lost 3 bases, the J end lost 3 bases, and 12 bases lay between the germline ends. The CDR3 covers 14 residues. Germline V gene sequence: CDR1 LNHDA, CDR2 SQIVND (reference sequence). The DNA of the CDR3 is TGTGCCAGTAGTATCCGCGGACAAAACTACGAGCAGTACTTC. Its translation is CASSIRGQNYEQYF. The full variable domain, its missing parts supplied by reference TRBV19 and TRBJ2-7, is DGGITQSPKYLFRKEGQNVTLSCEQNLNHDAMYWYRQDPGQGLRLIYYSQIVNDFQKGDIAEGYSVSREKKESFPLTVTSAQKNPTAFYLCASSIRGQNYEQYFGPGTRLTVT.

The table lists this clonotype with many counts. For the CDR3, the DNA is TGTGCCAGCAGCGTTGGGACAGGGACGAAGACCCAGTACTTC. Protein sequence: CASSVGTGTKTQYF. The genes are TRBV9 and TRBJ2-5; 9 bases map to TRBD1. Germline CDR1 is SGDLS and CDR2 is YYNGEE. Trimming cost V 2 bases and J 6 bases; bases outside gene matches: 5. The CDR3 contains 14 residues. Drawing the rest from reference TRBV9 and TRBJ2-5, the complete variable domain is DSGVTQTPKHLITATGQRVTLRCSPRSGDLSVYWYQQSLDQGLQFLIQYYNGEERAKGNILERFSAQQFPDLHSELNLSSLELGDSALYFCASSVGTGTKTQYFGPGTRLLVL.

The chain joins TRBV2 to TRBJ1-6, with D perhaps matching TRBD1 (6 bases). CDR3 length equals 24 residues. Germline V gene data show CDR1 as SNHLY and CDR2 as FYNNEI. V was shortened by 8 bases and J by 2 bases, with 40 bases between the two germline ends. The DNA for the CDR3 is TGTGCCAGCGTGGGGGCGCGGCATATCTCTAGCACTGCAGATGAAAATACCTATAATTCACCCCTCCACTTT. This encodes CASVGARHISSTADENTYNSPLHF.

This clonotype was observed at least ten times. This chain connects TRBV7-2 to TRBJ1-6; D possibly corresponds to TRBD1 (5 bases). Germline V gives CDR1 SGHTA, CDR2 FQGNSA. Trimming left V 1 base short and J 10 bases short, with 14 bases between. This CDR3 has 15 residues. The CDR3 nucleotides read TGTGCCAGCAGCTTAGGGAGGCAGGGTTTATCACCCCTCCACTTT. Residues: CASSLGRQGLSPLHF. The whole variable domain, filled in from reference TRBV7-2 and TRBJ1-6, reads GAGVSQSPSNKVTEKGKDVELRCDPISGHTALYWYRQSLGQGLEFLIYFQGNSAPDKSGLPSDRFSAERTGGSVSTLTIQRTQQEDSAVYLCASSLGRQGLSPLHFGNGTRLTVT.

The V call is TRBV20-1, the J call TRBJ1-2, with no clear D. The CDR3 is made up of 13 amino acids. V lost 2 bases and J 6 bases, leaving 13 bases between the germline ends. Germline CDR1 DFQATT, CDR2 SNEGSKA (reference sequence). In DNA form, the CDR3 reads TGCAGTGCTAGATCGCAGACTAAGGATGGCTACACCTTC. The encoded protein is CSARSQTKDGYTF.

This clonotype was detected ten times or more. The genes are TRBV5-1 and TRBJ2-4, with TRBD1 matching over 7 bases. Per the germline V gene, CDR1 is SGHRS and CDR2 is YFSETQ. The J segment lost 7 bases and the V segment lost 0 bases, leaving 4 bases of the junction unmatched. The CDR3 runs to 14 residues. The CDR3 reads CASSLGRGSNIQYF. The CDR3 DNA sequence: TGCGCCAGCAGCTTGGGCAGGGGGTCGAACATTCAGTACTTC. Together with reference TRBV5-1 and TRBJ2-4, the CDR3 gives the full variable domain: KAGVTQTPRYLIKTRGQQVTLSCSPISGHRSVSWYQQTPGQGLQFLFEYFSETQRNKGNFPGRFSGRQFSNSRSEMNVSTLELGDSALYLCASSLGRGSNIQYFGAGTRLSVL.

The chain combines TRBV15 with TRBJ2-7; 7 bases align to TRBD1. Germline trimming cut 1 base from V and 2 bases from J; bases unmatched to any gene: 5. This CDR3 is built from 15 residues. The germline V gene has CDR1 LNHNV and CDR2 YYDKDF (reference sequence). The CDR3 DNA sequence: TGTGCCACCAGCAGAGCGAGCCAGGGGGCCTACGAGCAGTACTTC. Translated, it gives CATSRASQGAYEQYF. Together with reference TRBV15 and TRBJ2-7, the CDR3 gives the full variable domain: DAMVIQNPRYQVTQFGKPVTLSCSQTLNHNVMYWYQQKSSQAPKLLFHYYDKDFNNEADTPDNFQSRRPNTSFCFLDIRSPGLGDTAMYLCATSRASQGAYEQYFGPGTRLTVT.

The CDR3 bases are TGTGCCACCAGCAGAGAGGACAGGGATAATTCACCCCTCCACTTT. Its translation is CATSREDRDNSPLHF. The V and J genes are TRBV15 and TRBJ1-6; 8 bases map to TRBD1. This CDR3 is 15 amino acids long. Germline trimming cut 0 bases from V and 5 bases from J; bases unmatched to any gene: 0. Germline CDR1 LNHNV, CDR2 YYDKDF (reference sequence).

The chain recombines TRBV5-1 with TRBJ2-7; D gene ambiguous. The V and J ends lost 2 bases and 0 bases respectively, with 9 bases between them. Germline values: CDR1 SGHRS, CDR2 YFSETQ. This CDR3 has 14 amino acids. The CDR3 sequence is CASSFTSSSYEQYF. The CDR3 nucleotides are TGCGCCAGCAGCTTTACATCAAGCTCCTACGAGCAGTACTTC.

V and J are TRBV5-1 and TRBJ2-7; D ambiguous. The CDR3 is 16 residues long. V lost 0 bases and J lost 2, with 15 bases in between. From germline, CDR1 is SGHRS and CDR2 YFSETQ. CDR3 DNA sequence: TGCGCCAGCAGCTTGGAAGGCAGCCCTTTCACCTACGAGCAGTACTTC. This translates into CASSLEGSPFTYEQYF.

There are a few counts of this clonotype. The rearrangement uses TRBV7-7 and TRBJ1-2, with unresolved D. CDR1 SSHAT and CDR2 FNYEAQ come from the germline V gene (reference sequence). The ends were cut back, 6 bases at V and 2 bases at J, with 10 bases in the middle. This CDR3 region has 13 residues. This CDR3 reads CASRHPVNYGYTF. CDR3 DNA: TGTGCCAGCAGACACCCGGTCAACTATGGCTACACCTTC.